What follows describes a single TCR beta chain. What it binds is not known. This sample is part of a study of T cell repertoires in cytomegalovirus infection. General observations from the study: Dominating the ex vivo response were TCR beta clonotypes that were CMV-specific and HLA-C-restricted.

MiXCR, applied by TCRdb to the reads, yields one record per CDR3 protein. The repertoire holds about 920,000 distinct CDR3 sequences, approximately 31% seen once, with 10% to 15% in the top ten. The V end was cut by 1 base, the J end by 0 bases, with 10 bases between. This CDR3 comprises 16 residues. Germline V gene sequence: CDR1 SQVTM, CDR2 ANQGSEA. The starting material was cultured CD8+ T cells from PBMCs, obtained from culture after CMV antigen stimulation. The origin of this receptor is a human donor in good health (CMV status not recorded). Some clones in this sample may be carry-over from other donors' samples. The chain joins TRBV29-1 to TRBJ2-6; D is unclear. The CDR3 here is CSVEGGFDSGANVLTF. The DNA of the CDR3 is TGCAGCGTTGAAGGTGGATTCGACTCTGGGGCCAACGTCCTGACTTTC.